The 20 T cell receptor beta chains in this list originate from one sample, sequenced in a study of blood T cell repertoires in COVID-19. Method: immunoSEQ multiplex PCR; TCRdb's copy keeps in-frame clones and lacks some. The table lists 150,000 to 200,000 clones, over 75% of them singletons. The sequenced sample consisted of PBMCs or T cells enriched from blood (not recorded which). The source is a woman younger than 30 who had recovered from COVID-19.

This rearrangement joins TRBV7-9 to TRBJ1-4, with D perhaps TRBD1 (5 bases). The length of the CDR3 is 16 residues. Germline-derived CDR1 and CDR2 are SEHNR and FQNEAQ (reference sequence). V was trimmed by 4 bases and J by 8 bases, leaving 20 bases between them. This chain's CDR3 is CASSSRTGTVFEKLFF. The CDR3 region has the DNA TGTGCCAGCAGCTCGAGAACAGGCACGGTTTTCGAAAAACTGTTTTTT.

The chain is built from TRBV7-2 and TRBJ2-7; D is perhaps TRBD1 (6 bases). CDR3 length: 15 residues. Germline V lookup: CDR1 SGHTA, CDR2 FQGNSA. V lost 5 bases, J lost 1 base, and 15 bases lay in between. CDR3 sequence: CASSPRQDLSYEQYF. CDR3 DNA: TGTGCCAGCAGCCCCAGACAGGACCTTTCCTACGAGCAGTACTTC.

This chain connects TRBV7-2 to TRBJ2-5; TRBD1 matches at 8 bases. Trimming removed 3 bases from V and 4 bases from J; junction bases left unmatched: 10. Germline CDR1 SGHTA, CDR2 FQGNSA. This CDR3 is built from 16 residues. CDR3 sequence (DNA): TGTGCCAGCAGCTTCGCCCCAGGGGGCCGGGGAGAGACCCAGTACTTC. Translated, it gives CASSFAPGGRGETQYF.

In this sample, this clone turned up a few times. The rearrangement links TRBV6-5 to TRBJ1-6, with D perhaps TRBD1 (5 bases). The CDR3 extends over 14 amino acids. Trimming took 6 bases from V and 4 from J, leaving 10 bases between them. From germline, CDR1 is MNHEY and CDR2 SVGAGI. For the CDR3, the DNA is TGTGCCAGCAGCGCGGGACCATATAATTCACCCCTCCACTTT. Translated: CASSAGPYNSPLHF.

This chain joins TRBV28 and TRBJ1-5, with D unclear. Germline assignment: CDR1 MDHEN and CDR2 SYDVKM. V was cut by 2 bases and J by 4 bases, with 12 bases left in between. The CDR3 spans 15 residues. In DNA form, the CDR3 reads TGTGCCAGCAGTTTAGGCCGCGGCGAAAATCAGCCCCAGCATTTT. Amino acid sequence: CASSLGRGENQPQHF.

The rearrangement uses TRBV28 and TRBJ1-2; the match to TRBD1 covers 7 bases. The CDR3 contains 13 residues. The ends lost 6 bases at V and 4 bases at J; junction bases unmatched: 5. CDR1 is MDHEN and CDR2 is SYDVKM in the germline V gene. CDR3 sequence (DNA): TGTGCCAGCAGGATGGACAGGACCTATGGCTACACCTTC. It codes for CASRMDRTYGYTF.

The genes are TRBV12-3 or TRBV12-4 and TRBJ2-2; TRBD1 is a possible D gene (6 bases). The CDR3 runs to 13 residues. Trimming removed 10 bases at V and 5 bases at J, with 14 bases between. The CDR3 protein is CAITGFWTGELFF. In DNA, the CDR3 is TGTGCCATTACAGGGTTTTGGACCGGGGAGCTGTTTTTT.

V and J are TRBV10-3 and TRBJ1-2; tentatively, D is TRBD1 (5 bases). Germline CDR1 and CDR2: ENHRY and SYGVKD. Trimming cost V 3 bases and J 0 bases, with 11 bases left between them. The CDR3 has 15 amino acids. This chain's CDR3 is CAISEPGNPNYGYTF. The CDR3 nucleotides read TGTGCCATCAGTGAACCAGGGAACCCTAACTATGGCTACACCTTC.

The count of this clone is one. The gene calls are TRBV29-1 and TRBJ2-7; 11 positions match TRBD2. CDR3 length: 16 residues. V lost 4 bases, J lost 2 bases, and 10 bases stayed unmatched. Germline V CDR1 and CDR2: SQVTM, ANQGSEA. CDR3 DNA: TGCAGCGTTGTTGGGTCTAGCGGGGGGCTGGCCTACGAGCAGTACTTC. Its translation: CSVVGSSGGLAYEQYF.

V usage is TRBV24-1 and J usage is TRBJ2-1, with 11 positions matching TRBD1. V shed 3 bases, J shed 8 bases, and the junction held 11 bases outside the gene matches. Per the germline V gene, CDR1 is KGHDR and CDR2 is SFDVKD. The CDR3 is 17 residues long. The CDR3 region is CATSDKDRGLWYDEQFF. Written as DNA, the CDR3 is TGTGCCACCAGTGATAAGGACAGGGGGCTCTGGTATGATGAGCAGTTCTTC.

The chain is built from TRBV18 and TRBJ1-3, with D maybe TRBD1 (6 bases). The V gene lost 2 bases and the J gene lost 0 bases, with 14 bases spanning the gap. Germline CDR1 and CDR2: KGHSH and LQKENI. The CDR3 sequence is 17 residues long. This chain's CDR3 is CASSPEGDGSSGNTIYF. CDR3 nucleotide sequence: TGTGCCAGCTCACCAGAGGGGGACGGGTCCTCTGGAAACACCATATATTTT. Full variable domain (missing parts from reference TRBV18 and TRBJ1-3): NAGVMQNPRHLVRRRGQEARLRCSPMKGHSHVYWYRQLPEEGLKFMVYLQKENIIDESGMPKERFSAEFPKEGPSILRIQQVVRGDSAAYFCASSPEGDGSSGNTIYFGEGSWLTVV.

For this clone: The same CDR3 arises from other DNA sequences in this sample as well. This rearrangement joins TRBV27 to TRBJ1-5, with TRBD1 identical over 9 bases. This CDR3 is 15 amino acids long. Germline values: CDR1 MNHEY, CDR2 SMNVEV (reference sequence). The V segment lost 6 bases and the J segment 2 bases; nucleotides outside the gene matches: 5. CDR3 sequence: CASSQGQGGNQPQHF. Here the CDR3 DNA reads TGTGCCAGCAGCCAGGGACAGGGTGGCAATCAGCCCCAGCATTTT.

The V gene is TRBV29-1, the J gene TRBJ1-2; 8 bases are shared with TRBD1. This CDR3 has 13 residues. V dropped 6 bases and J dropped 6; count of bases not matched to a gene: 9. Germline CDR1 reads SQVTM; CDR2 reads ANQGSEA. The CDR3 sequence is CSVATSGQDGYTF. In DNA form, the CDR3 reads TGCAGCGTGGCGACTTCGGGACAGGATGGCTACACCTTC.

The rearrangement uses TRBV7-2 and TRBJ1-1; tentatively, D is TRBD1 (6 bases). The CDR3 extends over 15 amino acids. Trimming stripped 2 bases from V and 0 bases from J, with 10 bases between. Germline CDR1 reads SGHTA; CDR2 reads FQGNSA. The CDR3 region is CASSLPTGLNTEAFF. As DNA, the CDR3 is TGTGCCAGCAGCTTACCCACAGGGCTGAACACTGAAGCTTTCTTT.

This clone showed up just once. CDR3 in DNA: TGTGCCAGCAGTGACAGCCGGTCGGGTGCAGATACGCAGTATTTT. Translating it yields CASSDSRSGADTQYF. V gene TRBV6-4 combines with J gene TRBJ2-3; D gene unclear. V lost 2 bases to trimming and J lost 4 bases, with 13 bases between them. The germline V gene has CDR1 MRHNA and CDR2 SNTAGT. This CDR3 has 15 amino acids.

The chain has TRBV19 and TRBJ2-3; D is possibly TRBD2 (6 bases). This CDR3 spans 15 amino acids. V shed 6 bases and J shed 2 bases, with 15 bases lying between them. Per the germline V gene, CDR1 is LNHDA and CDR2 is SQIVND (reference sequence). The CDR3 loop reads CASSLGGSFTDTQYF. The DNA for the CDR3 is TGTGCCAGTAGCCTGGGGGGTTCCTTCACAGATACGCAGTATTTT.

The rearrangement links TRBV5-4 to TRBJ2-3, with TRBD2 matching over 8 bases. The trim removed 0 bases at V and 6 bases at J, leaving 12 bases unmatched. The germline gives CDR1 SGHNT, CDR2 YYREEE (reference sequence). This CDR3 is 17 amino acids long. In DNA, the CDR3 is TGTGCCAGCAGCTTGGGAGGCGGACTAGCCTCAGGGGATACGCAGTATTTT. Its translation is CASSLGGGLASGDTQYF. Complete variable domain (other parts from reference TRBV5-4 and TRBJ2-3): ETGVTQSPTHLIKTRGQQVTLRCSSQSGHNTVSWYQQALGQGPQFIFQYYREEENGRGNFPPRFSGLQFPNYSSELNVNALELDDSALYLCASSLGGGLASGDTQYFGPGTRLTVL.

The chain links TRBV6-5 to TRBJ1-2, with 9 positions matching TRBD1. Looked up from germline, CDR1 is MNHEY and CDR2 is SVGAGI. Trimming took 10 bases from V and 6 from J; bases not matched to a gene: 15. This CDR3 spans 15 amino acids. CDR3 sequence: CAIRSKGTGINGYTF. The CDR3 DNA follows: TGTGCCATCCGATCTAAGGGGACAGGGATAAATGGCTACACCTTC.

J is TRBJ2-1 and V is TRBV4-3; TRBD1 might be the D (5 bases). Trimming shortened V by 0 bases and J by 2 bases, and 14 bases separated the two germline ends. Germline V lookup: CDR1 LGHNA, CDR2 YSLEER. The CDR3 loop spans 17 amino acids. The CDR3 DNA is TGCGCCAGCAGCCAAGATCTGGTGGCAGGGACCTACAATGAGCAGTTCTTC. It codes for CASSQDLVAGTYNEQFF.

This chain uses TRBV29-1 with TRBJ2-7, with 9 positions matching TRBD1. CDR3 length: 16 residues. Trimming took 3 bases from V and 5 from J; bases not matched to a gene: 14. Germline V gene sequence: CDR1 SQVTM, CDR2 ANQGSEA. The CDR3 region has the DNA TGCAGCGTTGACCTAACAACCGGGACAGGGAGCGACGAGCAGTACTTC. The encoded protein is CSVDLTTGTGSDEQYF.